This TCR beta chain was documented in a study of monozygotic twins with inflammatory bowel disease. Germline V CDR1 and CDR2: SGHTA, FQGNSA. The CDR3 loop spans 11 amino acids. After re-calling the 5' RACE reads, TCRdb lists one entry per CDR3 protein, DNA absent. The repertoire table contains under 150,000 distinct CDR3 sequences. The chain carries TRBV7-2 and TRBJ2-7. The source of this sequence is a human donor with ulcerative colitis or Crohn's disease, or a healthy co-twin of an affected twin (not recorded which). The sequenced sample was blood. CDR3 residues: CASSLYHEQYF.